The 32 T cell receptor beta chains below were found in one sample sequenced in a study of shared clonotypes between healthy human individuals. Positively selected for CCR7, the CD45RO-negative cells used as naive CD8 cells excluded terminally differentiated effector memory CD45RA+ cells. Clones were sequenced by immunoSEQ multiplex PCR, and TCRdb holds only the in-frame ones, with some missing. The table lists some 2,000,000 clones, approximately 94% of them singletons. The sequenced sample consisted of naive CD8+ T cells sorted from blood. Receptors were obtained from a young man in good health.

The V call is TRBV6-5, the J call TRBJ2-7; D gene ambiguous. The CDR3 extends over 14 amino acids. Trimming pared 0 bases from V and 2 bases from J, leaving 8 bases between. Germline assignment: CDR1 MNHEY and CDR2 SVGAGI. In DNA, the CDR3 is TGTGCCAGCAGTTACTCCTTTATTCCCTACGAGCAGTACTTC. This translates into CASSYSFIPYEQYF.

V usage is TRBV13 and J usage is TRBJ2-1; perhaps D is TRBD1 or TRBD2 (6 bases each). Trimming left V 8 bases short and J 4 bases short, with 9 bases between. The CDR3 covers 12 residues. Per germline, CDR1 PRHDT and CDR2 FYEKMQ (reference sequence). DNA of the CDR3: TGTGCCAGCGGAGGGGGTTACAATGAGCAGTTCTTC. Its translation: CASGGGYNEQFF.

The V and J genes are TRBV10-3 and TRBJ2-2; 8 bases map to TRBD1. The CDR3 contains 16 residues. J was trimmed by 5 bases and V by 3 bases; bases with no gene match: 8. The germline V gene has CDR1 ENHRY and CDR2 SYGVKD. CDR3 sequence: CAISDLGQGKTGELFF. The CDR3 DNA is TGTGCCATCAGTGACCTCGGACAGGGAAAGACCGGGGAGCTGTTTTTT.

The chain carries TRBV5-1 and TRBJ2-3; D call uncertain. The CDR3 totals 13 residues. Germline lookup yields CDR1 SGHRS and CDR2 YFSETQ. V lost 0 bases and J lost 4, with 6 bases in between. The CDR3 sequence is CASSLVTSDTQYF. The CDR3 bases are TGCGCCAGCAGCTTGGTTACGTCAGATACGCAGTATTTT.

This clone was found once. V gene TRBV28 combines with J gene TRBJ1-5, with no clear D. CDR3 length: 15 residues. From germline, CDR1 is MDHEN and CDR2 SYDVKM. V lost 4 bases and J lost 0, with 10 bases in between. The CDR3 protein is CASSYNTDSNQPQHF. Written as DNA, the CDR3 is TGTGCCAGCAGTTATAATACAGATAGCAATCAGCCCCAGCATTTT.

The chain couples TRBV4-3 to TRBJ1-5; a weak D match, TRBD1 (5 bases). Germline CDR1 reads LGHNA; CDR2 reads YSLEER. Trimming shortened V by 0 bases and J by 3 bases, and 9 bases separated the two germline ends. The CDR3 spans 15 residues. The CDR3 region has the DNA TGCGCCAGCAGCCAAGACAGGGCTTTCAATCAGCCCCAGCATTTT. Translating gives CASSQDRAFNQPQHF.

V is TRBV4-1 and J is TRBJ2-3, with TRBD2 matching 9 bases. The V gene end was trimmed by 0 bases and the J gene end by 10 bases; junction bases not matched to a gene: 8. The germline CDR1 and CDR2 sequences are MGHRA and YSYEKL. The CDR3 has 15 amino acids. As DNA, the CDR3 is TGCGCCAGCAGCCAAGAAGGGGGACTAGCATCGGCGCAGTATTTT. Amino acids: CASSQEGGLASAQYF.

V usage is TRBV4-3 and J usage is TRBJ2-5; unclear D gene. The CDR3 runs to 13 residues. V lost 3 bases, J lost 3 bases, and 8 bases lay in between. CDR1 LGHNA and CDR2 YSLEER come from the germline V gene. CDR3 bases: TGCGCCAGCAGCCACGCCAGCAAAGAGACCCAGTACTTC. Residues: CASSHASKETQYF.

The chain uses TRBV30 and TRBJ1-2; possible D gene TRBD1, 5 bases. The CDR3 has 12 residues. V was trimmed by 0 bases and J by 8 bases, leaving 10 bases between them. Germline-derived CDR1 and CDR2 are GTSNPN and SVGIG (reference sequence). CDR3 in amino acids: CAWSVGEDGYTF. In DNA form, the CDR3 reads TGTGCCTGGAGTGTGGGGGAAGACGGCTACACCTTC.

The chain carries TRBV5-3 and TRBJ1-2; tentative D call: TRBD1 (5 bases). TRBV5-3 is given ORF status, its function remaining uncertain. Deletions cut 5 bases from V and 5 bases from J, with 16 bases between. The CDR3 is 14 residues long. This CDR3 is CARRPGKTGYGYTF. Here the CDR3 DNA reads TGTGCCAGAAGACCAGGGAAGACGGGGTATGGCTACACCTTC.

The rearrangement links TRBV6-6 to TRBJ2-2; no clear D. This CDR3 contains 15 residues. V was pared by 4 bases and J by 1 base, with 10 bases between. Per the germline V gene, CDR1 is MNHNY and CDR2 is SVGAGI (reference sequence). CDR3 nucleotide sequence: TGTGCCAGCAGTTCCATTTCTCAGAACACCGGGGAGCTGTTTTTT. This gives the protein CASSSISQNTGELFF.

The V call is TRBV5-4, the J call TRBJ2-7; D is perhaps TRBD2 (6 bases). The CDR3 is made up of 14 amino acids. V was cut by 2 bases and J by 6 bases, with 15 bases left in between. CDR1 is SGHNT and CDR2 is YYREEE in the germline V gene (reference sequence). The CDR3 DNA follows: TGTGCCAGCAGCTTTGGTGGCGGGACCGGCGAGCAGTACTTC. Protein product: CASSFGGGTGEQYF.

There are many counts of this clone. V usage is TRBV27 and J usage is TRBJ1-5; possibly TRBD1 for D (5 bases). Germline CDR1 reads MNHEY; CDR2 reads SMNVEV (reference sequence). V was pared by 5 bases and J by 5 bases, with 16 bases between. CDR3 length equals 15 residues. In nucleotides, the CDR3 is TGTGCCAGCAGTCCCAGGGTCTTCTCCCATCAGCCCCAGCATTTT. Protein sequence: CASSPRVFSHQPQHF.

The J gene is TRBJ2-3, the V gene TRBV2, with TRBD2 matching 8 bases. J lost 6 bases, V lost 8 bases, and 10 bases had no gene match. CDR3 length: 14 residues. Germline V gene data show CDR1 as SNHLY and CDR2 as FYNNEI. CDR3 sequence reads: CASPLAREGDTQYF. The CDR3 nucleotides are TGTGCCAGCCCTCTAGCCCGGGAGGGGGATACGCAGTATTTT.

This rearrangement joins TRBV10-3 to TRBJ2-7; 7 bases fit TRBD2. In germline, CDR1 is ENHRY, CDR2 SYGVKD. This CDR3 spans 14 amino acids. V trimming: 6 bases; J trimming: 3 bases; junction bases outside the gene matches: 8. CDR3 region: CAISDSGEGYEQYF. The CDR3 DNA sequence: TGTGCCATCAGCGACTCGGGGGAGGGCTACGAGCAGTACTTC.

This clone appeared once. The rearrangement joins TRBV7-6 to TRBJ1-2; D not resolved. This CDR3 is built from 13 residues. The V gene lost 1 base and the J gene lost 6 bases, with 9 bases spanning the gap. CDR1 SGHVS and CDR2 FNYEAQ come from the germline V gene. As DNA, the CDR3 is TGTGCCAGCAGCTTAGTAACCGGGGATGGCTACACCTTC. Its protein is CASSLVTGDGYTF.

This clone came up once. Distinct nucleotide sequences in the sample also encode this CDR3. The chain is built from TRBV9 and TRBJ2-2; 7 bases map to TRBD2. After removal of 0 bases from V and 7 bases from J, the junction contained 6 bases not matched to a gene. Germline V lookup: CDR1 SGDLS, CDR2 YYNGEE. The CDR3 runs to 15 residues. The CDR3, as DNA: TGTGCCAGCAGCGTAGGCGGGGGAGGAGGCGGGGAGCTGTTTTTT. Protein product: CASSVGGGGGGELFF. Filled out from reference TRBV9 and TRBJ2-2, the complete variable domain reads DSGVTQTPKHLITATGQRVTLRCSPRSGDLSVYWYQQSLDQGLQFLIQYYNGEERAKGNILERFSAQQFPDLHSELNLSSLELGDSALYFCASSVGGGGGGELFFGEGSRLTVL.

The chain joins TRBV7-3 to TRBJ2-1; D is perhaps TRBD2 (6 bases). The V and J ends lost 2 bases and 6 bases respectively, with 11 bases between them. CDR3 length equals 14 residues. CDR1 and CDR2 (germline): SGHTA, FQGTGA. The CDR3 loop is CASSLSAGSNEQFF. The CDR3 bases are TGTGCCAGCAGCTTATCGGCGGGGAGCAATGAGCAGTTCTTC.

The rearrangement links TRBV4-1 to TRBJ2-2; 14 bases agree with TRBD2. This CDR3 is 19 amino acids long. The germline V gene encodes CDR1 MGHRA and CDR2 YSYEKL. The J segment lost 1 base and the V segment lost 2 bases, leaving 6 bases of the junction unmatched. The CDR3 spells CASSQPWTSGGLNTGELFF. DNA for the CDR3: TGCGCCAGCAGCCAACCGTGGACTAGCGGGGGGCTGAACACCGGGGAGCTGTTTTTT.

The rearrangement joins TRBV2 to TRBJ2-5, with D possibly TRBD2 on 7 matching bases. Germline CDR1 and CDR2: SNHLY and FYNNEI. The CDR3 has 16 amino acids. The V gene lost 3 bases and the J gene lost 2 bases, with 16 bases spanning the gap. DNA for the CDR3: TGTGCCAGCAGTGAGTCGATAGGGGGGGATCAAGAGACCCAGTACTTC. Its translation: CASSESIGGDQETQYF.

The V and J genes are TRBV28 and TRBJ1-1; 7 bases are a match to TRBD1. This CDR3 is 15 amino acids long. V was clipped by 8 bases and J by 0 bases; unmatched bases: 9. CDR1 and CDR2 (germline): MDHEN, SYDVKM. In nucleotides, the CDR3 is TGTGCCAGCCGCTGGGACAGCTCGTTGAACACTGAAGCTTTCTTT. This encodes CASRWDSSLNTEAFF. Full variable domain (outside the CDR3, taken from reference TRBV28 and TRBJ1-1): DVKVTQSSRYLVKRTGEKVFLECVQDMDHENMFWYRQDPGLGLRLIYFSYDVKMKEKGDIPEGYSVSREKKERFSLILESASTNQTSMYLCASRWDSSLNTEAFFGQGTRLTVV.

The V and J genes are TRBV4-1 and TRBJ2-5, with TRBD2 matching over 12 bases. This CDR3 is 21 amino acids long. V was clipped by 0 bases and J by 3 bases; unmatched bases: 17. From germline, CDR1 is MGHRA and CDR2 YSYEKL. The CDR3: CASSQDPSGGDIALYEETQYF. In DNA form, the CDR3 reads TGCGCCAGCAGCCAAGATCCTAGCGGGGGGGATATAGCCCTGTATGAAGAGACCCAGTACTTC.

The chain has TRBV6-6 and TRBJ1-4; no clear D. Trimming pared 6 bases from V and 0 bases from J, leaving 14 bases between. The V gene's germline CDR1 is MNHNY and CDR2 SVGAGI (reference sequence). The CDR3 sequence is 16 residues long. Here the CDR3 DNA reads TGTGCCAGCAGCCCGACCGTCGTTGCAACTAATGAAAAACTGTTTTTT. Translated, it gives CASSPTVVATNEKLFF.

The rearrangement uses TRBV14 and TRBJ2-5; a possible D gene is TRBD2 (5 bases). This CDR3 has 14 residues. Trimming removed 2 bases at V and 3 bases at J, with 10 bases between. Germline values: CDR1 SGHDN, CDR2 FVKESK. This chain's CDR3 is CASSQFGKEETQYF. The CDR3 nucleotides read TGTGCCAGCAGCCAATTCGGGAAAGAAGAGACCCAGTACTTC.

The gene calls are TRBV11-2 and TRBJ2-7; 11 nucleotides agree with TRBD1. V lost 5 bases to trimming and J lost 5 bases; unmatched junction nucleotides: 5. CDR3 length: 14 residues. From germline, CDR1 is SGHAT and CDR2 FQNNGV. CDR3 nucleotides: TGTGCCAGCAGCCCATGGACAGGGGGCGACGAGCAGTACTTC. It codes for CASSPWTGGDEQYF. Complete variable domain (other parts from reference TRBV11-2 and TRBJ2-7): EAGVAQSPRYKIIEKRQSVAFWCNPISGHATLYWYQQILGQGPKLLIQFQNNGVVDDSQLPKDRFSAERLKGVDSTLKIQPAKLEDSAVYLCASSPWTGGDEQYFGPGTRLTVT.

This clone was seen a handful of times. This chain connects TRBV7-6 to TRBJ2-7; no clear D gene. The CDR3 length is 13 residues. Germline V gives CDR1 SGHVS, CDR2 FNYEAQ. The V end was cut by 1 base, the J end by 3 bases, with 7 bases between. CDR3 nucleotides: TGTGCCAGCAGCTTAGGACACAACTACGAGCAGTACTTC. Its protein product is CASSLGHNYEQYF.

The chain carries TRBV4-1 and TRBJ2-7; tentatively, D is TRBD1 (6 bases). CDR3 size: 15 residues. V lost 2 bases, J lost 2 bases, and 13 bases lay in between. CDR1 and CDR2 (germline): MGHRA, YSYEKL. The CDR3 DNA is TGCGCCAGCAGCCAAAGTGGGACATTCACCTACGAGCAGTACTTC. Protein: CASSQSGTFTYEQYF.

V usage is TRBV9 and J usage is TRBJ2-2, with 10 bases aligning to TRBD1. Germline V gene data show CDR1 as SGDLS and CDR2 as YYNGEE. The CDR3 totals 16 residues. After removal of 0 bases from V and 3 bases from J, the junction contained 2 bases not matched to a gene. CDR3 amino acids: CASSVEGTGDTGELFF. The CDR3 DNA follows: TGTGCCAGCAGCGTAGAAGGGACAGGGGACACCGGGGAGCTGTTTTTT.

The rearrangement joins TRBV6-6 to TRBJ1-2; TRBD1 might be the D (6 bases). The V end was cut by 2 bases, the J end by 8 bases, with 15 bases between. This CDR3 comprises 14 residues. Germline V gene sequence: CDR1 MNHNY, CDR2 SVGAGI (reference sequence). DNA for the CDR3: TGTGCCAGCAGTTACGAATTAGCAGGGGACGGCTACACCTTC. Translating it yields CASSYELAGDGYTF.

The V gene is TRBV18, the J gene TRBJ2-3; D possibly matches TRBD1 or TRBD2 (5 bases each). Trimming shortened V by 3 bases and J by 1 base, and 17 bases separated the two germline ends. This CDR3 has 17 residues. Germline lookup yields CDR1 KGHSH and CDR2 LQKENI. CDR3: CASSPSRGEGGTDTQYF. The CDR3 DNA is TGTGCCAGCTCACCTTCTCGAGGGGAAGGTGGCACAGATACGCAGTATTTT. Supplemented by reference TRBV18 and TRBJ2-3, the full variable domain reads NAGVMQNPRHLVRRRGQEARLRCSPMKGHSHVYWYRQLPEEGLKFMVYLQKENIIDESGMPKERFSAEFPKEGPSILRIQQVVRGDSAAYFCASSPSRGEGGTDTQYFGPGTRLTVL.

This clone was detected only once. The rearrangement uses TRBV30 and TRBJ2-1; possible D gene TRBD2, 5 bases. The CDR3 is made up of 12 amino acids. The V end was cut by 3 bases, the J end by 9 bases, with 12 bases between. Germline-derived CDR1 and CDR2 are GTSNPN and SVGIG (reference sequence). The CDR3 nucleotides are TGTGCCTGGAGCCCCGGGGTATCTGAGCAGTTCTTC. It encodes CAWSPGVSEQFF.

The gene calls are TRBV4-2 and TRBJ1-1; no clear D. Germline CDR1 LGHNA, CDR2 YNFKEQ. The CDR3 spans 15 residues. Between the trimmed V and J ends, which lost 4 bases and 0 bases, there was a span of 12 bases. CDR3 loop: CASSPREGMNTEAFF. CDR3 nucleotide sequence: TGTGCCAGCAGCCCCCGAGAGGGTATGAACACTGAAGCTTTCTTT.